These 27 T cell receptor beta chains came from one sample sequenced in a study of T cells in Graves' hyperthyroidism and ophthalmopathy. Amplified TCR beta CDR3 regions derived from RNA transcripts. The HTBI primer set served for first-round RT-PCR of the TCR CDR3. Using its own MiXCR run on the multiplex PCR reads, TCRdb lists one record per CDR3 protein. The repertoire holds approximately 250,000 distinct CDR3 sequences, with approximately 25% as singletons. Material: blood. These receptors were collected from a woman in her thirties or forties with Graves' ophthalmopathy.

This clonotype occurred many times. The rearrangement links TRBV29-1 to TRBJ1-3; D is unclear. CDR1 SQVTM and CDR2 ANQGSEA come from the germline V gene. The CDR3 contains 13 residues. The germline V and J ends were trimmed by 3 bases and 0 bases, with 6 bases remaining between them. CDR3 sequence (DNA): TGCAGCGTTGACGTCAACTCTGGAAACACCATATATTTT. Translating it yields CSVDVNSGNTIYF.

This clonotype appeared many times. This chain connects TRBV19 to TRBJ1-1, with a possible D match to TRBD1 (6 bases). V was clipped by 4 bases and J by 3 bases, with 12 bases between them. This CDR3 comprises 14 residues. CDR1 LNHDA and CDR2 SQIVND come from the germline V gene (reference sequence). CDR3 amino acids: CASSKQGGDTEAFF. The CDR3 DNA reads TGTGCCAGTAGTAAACAGGGTGGAGACACTGAAGCTTTCTTT.

The V gene is TRBV6-2 or TRBV6-3, the J gene TRBJ2-7, with TRBD1 as a possible D gene (5 bases). Per germline, CDR1 MNHEY and CDR2 SVGEGT. The V gene lost 6 bases and the J gene lost 2 bases, with 11 bases spanning the gap. The CDR3 totals 13 residues. CDR3 sequence reads: CASRTDRTYEQYF. The CDR3 DNA sequence: TGTGCCAGCAGAACCGACAGAACCTACGAGCAGTACTTC.

This clonotype was picked up many times. V gene TRBV5-6 combines with J gene TRBJ2-2, with 7 nucleotides matching TRBD1. V lost 0 bases to trimming and J lost 3 bases; unmatched junction nucleotides: 5. This CDR3 has 16 amino acids. The germline gives CDR1 SGHDT, CDR2 YYEEEE. The CDR3 DNA reads as TGTGCCAGCAGCTTGGGGACAGGTTCTTACACCGGGGAGCTGTTTTTT. This translates into CASSLGTGSYTGELFF.

Ten or more counts support this clonotype. The V and J genes are TRBV19 and TRBJ2-6; D ambiguous. The V end was cut by 5 bases, the J end by 1 base, with 6 bases between. CDR1 and CDR2 from the germline V gene are LNHDA and SQIVND (reference sequence). This CDR3 is 14 amino acids long. DNA of the CDR3: TGTGCCAGTAGTTCCGGGTCTGGGGCCAACGTCCTGACTTTC. As protein: CASSSGSGANVLTF.

The sample holds many counts of this clonotype. The J gene is TRBJ2-7, the V gene TRBV7-8; 9 positions match TRBD2. The V and J ends lost 1 base and 2 bases, in that order; junction bases with no gene match: 3. CDR1 is SGHVS and CDR2 is FQNEAQ in the germline V gene. The CDR3 is made up of 15 amino acids. As DNA, the CDR3 is TGTGCCAGCAGCTTAGGACTAGCGGATACCTACGAGCAGTACTTC. Protein product: CASSLGLADTYEQYF.

The rearrangement joins TRBV12-3 or TRBV12-4 to TRBJ1-1; a weak D match, TRBD1 (5 bases). The V end lost 3 bases, the J end lost 0 bases, and 17 bases lay between the germline ends. The CDR3 runs 17 residues. In DNA, the CDR3 is TGTGCCAGCAGTTTGCCCTACAGACAGAACATGAACACTGAAGCTTTCTTT. Its protein product is CASSLPYRQNMNTEAFF.

The sample holds many counts of this clonotype. The CDR3 DNA is TGTGCCAGCAGTTGGGGAGGGCCCGCAGTGTACGAGCAGTACTTC. Protein sequence: CASSWGGPAVYEQYF. V gene TRBV27 combines with J gene TRBJ2-7; 7 nucleotides line up with TRBD2. This CDR3 spans 15 amino acids. V dropped 4 bases and J dropped 4; count of bases not matched to a gene: 10. CDR1 and CDR2 (germline): MNHEY, SMNVEV (reference sequence).

This clonotype was recorded a few times. The genes are TRBV11-2 and TRBJ2-7; tentatively, D is TRBD1 (6 bases). Per the germline V gene, CDR1 is SGHAT and CDR2 is FQNNGV. The germline V and J ends were trimmed by 5 bases and 5 bases, with 19 bases remaining between them. CDR3 length: 15 amino acids. The CDR3 sequence: CASSRPGQGSDEQYF. CDR3 in DNA: TGTGCCAGCAGCCGCCCCGGGCAGGGGTCGGACGAGCAGTACTTC.

The chain combines TRBV30 with TRBJ1-2; D unclear. V was pared by 4 bases and J by 4 bases, with 7 bases between. CDR1 and CDR2 from the germline V gene are GTSNPN and SVGIG (reference sequence). CDR3 size: 11 residues. CDR3 sequence (DNA): TGTGCCTGGACCGCCGGCTATGGCTACACCTTC. Its protein product is CAWTAGYGYTF.

This clonotype appeared a few times. The V gene is TRBV6-2 or TRBV6-3, the J gene TRBJ2-5, with TRBD1 as a possible D gene (7 bases). CDR1 is MNHEY and CDR2 is SVGEGT in the germline V gene. This CDR3 contains 15 residues. The ends were cut back, 6 bases at V and 5 bases at J, with 19 bases in the middle. CDR3 residues: CASSRGQGGKETQYF. The CDR3 DNA reads as TGTGCCAGCAGCCGGGGCCAGGGGGGAAAGGAGACCCAGTACTTC.

At least ten counts were recorded for this clonotype. The chain uses TRBV7-3 and TRBJ2-2; D perhaps matches TRBD2 (6 bases). Germline CDR1 and CDR2: SGHTA and FQGTGA. The CDR3 covers 16 residues. Trimming removed 0 bases from V and 6 bases from J, with 14 bases in between. CDR3 bases: TGTGCCAGCAGCTTAACCGGGACTGGAGGGTCCGGGGAGCTGTTTTTT. Its protein is CASSLTGTGGSGELFF. Complete variable domain (other parts from reference TRBV7-3 and TRBJ2-2): GAGVSQTPSNKVTEKGKYVELRCDPISGHTALYWYRQSLGQGPEFLIYFQGTGAADDSGLPNDRFFAVRPEGSVSTLKIQRTERGDSAVYLCASSLTGTGGSGELFFGEGSRLTVL.

In its sample, this clonotype was seen many times. The chain combines TRBV18 with TRBJ2-7; tentative D call: TRBD2 (5 bases). The ends were cut back, 1 base at V and 1 base at J, with 8 bases in the middle. CDR1 is KGHSH and CDR2 is LQKENI in the germline V gene. The CDR3 is 14 amino acids. CDR3 in amino acids: CASSPQGGSYEQYF. CDR3 bases: TGTGCCAGCTCACCACAGGGCGGGTCCTACGAGCAGTACTTC.

At least ten counts were recorded for this clonotype. The V gene is TRBV28, the J gene TRBJ2-3; possible D gene TRBD2, 7 bases. Germline lookup yields CDR1 MDHEN and CDR2 SYDVKM. The V gene lost 2 bases and the J gene lost 2 bases, with 14 bases spanning the gap. CDR3 length equals 16 residues. The CDR3 DNA follows: TGTGCCAGCAGTTTAAGAGGGGGGGCAGACACAGATACGCAGTATTTT. Amino acid sequence: CASSLRGGADTDTQYF.

This clonotype was counted at least ten times. The chain links TRBV19 to TRBJ1-5, with D unclear. Per germline, CDR1 LNHDA and CDR2 SQIVND (reference sequence). This CDR3 contains 15 residues. V dropped 6 bases and J dropped 0 bases, with 12 bases sitting between them. CDR3 sequence (DNA): TGTGCCAGTAGATTTGGCAGCAATAGCAATCAGCCCCAGCATTTT. As protein: CASRFGSNSNQPQHF. Filled out from reference TRBV19 and TRBJ1-5, the complete variable domain reads DGGITQSPKYLFRKEGQNVTLSCEQNLNHDAMYWYRQDPGQGLRLIYYSQIVNDFQKGDIAEGYSVSREKKESFPLTVTSAQKNPTAFYLCASRFGSNSNQPQHFGDGTRLSIL.

This sequence joins TRBV6-5 and TRBJ2-5; D unresolved. The CDR3 totals 14 residues. The germline V and J ends were trimmed by 2 bases and 5 bases, with 12 bases remaining between them. Per germline, CDR1 MNHEY and CDR2 SVGAGI. CDR3 sequence: CASSYVASRETQYF. The CDR3 nucleotides read TGTGCCAGCAGTTACGTGGCTTCCAGGGAGACCCAGTACTTC.

This clonotype has ten or more counts. This chain uses TRBV18 with TRBJ2-7, with 11 bases identical to TRBD1. The V segment lost 11 bases and the J segment 6 bases; nucleotides outside the gene matches: 12. Looked up from germline, CDR1 is KGHSH and CDR2 is LQKENI. CDR3 length: 14 amino acids. Here the CDR3 reads CACLPGTGGGEQYF. CDR3 DNA sequence: TGTGCCTGCTTACCCGGGACAGGGGGTGGCGAGCAGTACTTC. Looking up the rest from reference TRBV18 and TRBJ2-7 gives the full variable domain: NAGVMQNPRHLVRRRGQEARLRCSPMKGHSHVYWYRQLPEEGLKFMVYLQKENIIDESGMPKERFSAEFPKEGPSILRIQQVVRGDSAAYFCACLPGTGGGEQYFGPGTRLTVT.

The chain couples TRBV6-1 to TRBJ1-5; no reliable D call. Trimming cost V 1 base and J 6 bases, with 7 bases left between them. The germline V gene has CDR1 MNHNS and CDR2 SASEGT. The CDR3 has 13 amino acids. CDR3 bases: TGTGCCAGCAGTGAAGATCTGAGTCAGCCCCAGCATTTT. Its translation: CASSEDLSQPQHF.

Ten or more counts support this clonotype. This rearrangement joins TRBV19 to TRBJ1-1; TRBD1 matches 7 bases. Losses at the gene ends were 1 base for V and 3 bases for J; bases not matched to a gene: 2. The CDR3 extends over 14 amino acids. Germline assignment: CDR1 LNHDA and CDR2 SQIVND (reference sequence). The CDR3 is CASSIVTGDTEAFF. Written as DNA, the CDR3 is TGTGCCAGTAGTATAGTAACAGGGGACACTGAAGCTTTCTTT.

This clonotype was seen more than once but under ten times. This sequence joins TRBV27 and TRBJ2-2; D is perhaps TRBD2 (5 bases). V lost 4 bases and J 2 bases, leaving 8 bases between the germline ends. The CDR3 runs to 14 residues. Germline CDR1 and CDR2: MNHEY and SMNVEV (reference sequence). This CDR3 is CASSSGINTGELFF. CDR3 sequence (DNA): TGTGCCAGCAGTTCCGGGATTAACACCGGGGAGCTGTTTTTT.

There are many counts of this clonotype. The rearrangement uses TRBV7-9 and TRBJ1-2; D is uncertain. CDR3 size: 15 residues. Germline V gene data show CDR1 as SEHNR and CDR2 as FQNEAQ (reference sequence). The V and J ends lost 1 base and 6 bases respectively, with 15 bases between them. CDR3 DNA sequence: TGTGCCAGCAGCTTAGTTCCCGCCAAGGCGGATGGCTACACCTTC. As protein: CASSLVPAKADGYTF.

This chain links TRBV7-9 with TRBJ2-2; TRBD1 might be the D (5 bases). V lost 6 bases, J lost 9 bases, and 14 bases lay in between. Germline values: CDR1 SEHNR, CDR2 FQNEAQ (reference sequence). The CDR3 is 13 amino acids. CDR3 bases: TGTGCCAGCAGACAGGCGGAGACCAGGGAGCTGTTTTTT. Amino acids: CASRQAETRELFF.

This clonotype came up a few times. This chain links TRBV6-5 with TRBJ2-7; no clear D. The CDR3 consists of 13 residues. Deletions cut 2 bases from V and 1 base from J, with 6 bases between. CDR1 and CDR2 from the germline V gene are MNHEY and SVGAGI. The CDR3 reads CASSYEASYEQYF. The CDR3 DNA follows: TGTGCCAGCAGTTACGAAGCGTCCTACGAGCAGTACTTC.

This clonotype showed up many times. V gene TRBV28 combines with J gene TRBJ2-7; unclear D gene. Trimming took off 5 bases at V and 3 bases at J, with 8 bases between the two ends. Per germline, CDR1 MDHEN and CDR2 SYDVKM. This CDR3 has 12 amino acids. The CDR3 here is CASSLADYEQYF. In nucleotides, the CDR3 is TGTGCCAGCAGTCTCGCAGACTACGAGCAGTACTTC.

This clonotype was recorded many times. The V and J genes are TRBV5-1 and TRBJ2-6; a weak D match, TRBD2 (5 bases). The CDR3 totals 17 residues. Per germline, CDR1 SGHRS and CDR2 YFSETQ. V shed 5 bases and J shed 0 bases, with 15 bases lying between them. The DNA for the CDR3 is TGCGCCAGCAGATCCGGGATACTTTCCTCTGGGGCCAACGTCCTGACTTTC. As protein: CASRSGILSSGANVLTF.

This clonotype showed up just a few times. This chain connects TRBV18 to TRBJ1-1, with D uncertain. This CDR3 has 14 residues. Per germline, CDR1 KGHSH and CDR2 LQKENI. Trimming shortened V by 6 bases and J by 1 base, and 12 bases separated the two germline ends. The CDR3 nucleotides are TGTGCCAGCTCCCGGGAGGGATCGAACACTGAAGCTTTCTTT. This translates into CASSREGSNTEAFF.

This clonotype showed up just a few times. The chain has TRBV12-3 or TRBV12-4 and TRBJ1-3; D possibly corresponds to TRBD1 (6 bases). The CDR3 length is 15 residues. V was shortened by 6 bases and J by 2 bases, with 14 bases between the two germline ends. Written as DNA, the CDR3 is TGTGCCAGCAGCCGCGTAGGGGGAACTGGAAACACCATATATTTT. It is translated as CASSRVGGTGNTIYF.